The 17 T cell receptor beta chains below were found in one sample sequenced in a study of T-cell memory formation after mild COVID-19. A single record per CDR3 protein comes from TCRdb applying MiXCR to the 5' RACE reads. In the table there are roughly 600,000 distinct CDR3 sequences, around 17% of which are singletons. Sample: PBMCs or a T cell subset sorted from them (not recorded which). The origin of the receptors is an adult woman who had mild COVID-19 (a few samples of this study predate the infection). Cell type and time point are not known.

This sequence joins TRBV12-3 or TRBV12-4 and TRBJ2-2, with D perhaps TRBD2 (6 bases). V was pared by 3 bases and J by 7 bases, with 12 bases between. The CDR3 runs 14 residues. The CDR3 DNA sequence: TGTGCCAGCAGTTTGGGCGGGATGGTCGGGGAGCTGTTTTTT. Protein product: CASSLGGMVGELFF.

This rearrangement joins TRBV6-1 to TRBJ1-2; possible D gene TRBD1, 5 bases. The V gene lost 9 bases and the J gene lost 7 bases, with 21 bases spanning the gap. Looked up from germline, CDR1 is MNHNS and CDR2 is SASEGT. The CDR3 totals 14 residues. The DNA for the CDR3 is TGTGCCAGTAGCTTAGACAGAAGAGGGTCTGGCTACACCTTC. Translation: CASSLDRRGSGYTF.

Only a few counts were recorded for this clonotype. The V call is TRBV20-1, the J call TRBJ1-5; TRBD1 is a possible D gene (5 bases). The CDR3 loop spans 16 amino acids. V dropped 3 bases and J dropped 0 bases, with 15 bases sitting between them. The germline gives CDR1 DFQATT, CDR2 SNEGSKA (reference sequence). The CDR3 loop reads CSASSSGTYSNQPQHF. Written as DNA, the CDR3 is TGCAGTGCTAGTTCTTCCGGGACTTATAGCAATCAGCCCCAGCATTTT.

The chain joins TRBV7-2 to TRBJ2-1; 9 bases agree with TRBD1. Germline V lookup: CDR1 SGHTA, CDR2 FQGNSA. After removal of 4 bases from V and 3 bases from J, the junction contained 10 bases not matched to a gene. The CDR3 sequence is 17 residues long. The CDR3 nucleotides are TGTGCCAGCAGCTCCCGGACGACGGGACAGGGCTACAATGAGCAGTTCTTC. The encoded protein is CASSSRTTGQGYNEQFF.

The rearrangement links TRBV24-1 to TRBJ2-7; D might be TRBD1 (5 bases). V shed 9 bases and J shed 1 base, with 15 bases lying between them. Germline CDR1 is KGHDR and CDR2 is SFDVKD. The CDR3 is made up of 14 amino acids. In DNA, the CDR3 is TGTGCCACCCGGCCAGGACACTCATCCTACGAGCAGTACTTC. Its translation: CATRPGHSSYEQYF.

J is TRBJ2-7 and V is TRBV3-1; TRBD1 might be the D (6 bases). This CDR3 contains 14 residues. Germline V gene lookup returns CDR1 LGHDT and CDR2 YNNKEL (reference sequence). V was trimmed by 3 bases and J by 2 bases, leaving 11 bases between them. The CDR3 protein is CASSHQGITYEQYF. As DNA, the CDR3 is TGTGCCAGCAGCCACCAGGGGATAACCTACGAGCAGTACTTC.

There are a few counts of this clonotype. This chain joins TRBV5-4 and TRBJ2-2, with D possibly TRBD2 on 6 matching bases. Trimming pared 4 bases from V and 4 bases from J, leaving 17 bases between. Germline loops: CDR1 SGHNT, CDR2 YYREEE (reference sequence). The CDR3 loop spans 16 amino acids. For the CDR3, the DNA is TGTGCCAGCAGCAAACCGACTAGTGACGTCACCGGGGAGCTGTTTTTT. Protein: CASSKPTSDVTGELFF.

The gene calls are TRBV9 and TRBJ1-3, with D maybe TRBD1 (5 bases). Trimming stripped 3 bases from V and 4 bases from J, with 17 bases between. The germline V gene has CDR1 SGDLS and CDR2 YYNGEE. The CDR3 is 16 residues long. The CDR3 protein is CASSDTGPLAGNTIYF. The CDR3 DNA is TGTGCCAGCAGCGATACGGGACCCCTAGCCGGAAACACCATATATTTT.

This clonotype was picked up many times. V gene TRBV6-6 combines with J gene TRBJ1-1; D call uncertain. This CDR3 has 12 amino acids. The V gene's germline CDR1 is MNHNY and CDR2 SVGAGI (reference sequence). The CDR3 nucleotides read TGTGCTTCGTCCCCTTTGAACACTGAAGCTTTCTTT. Residues: CASSPLNTEAFF.

This clonotype was detected ten times or more. J is TRBJ2-6 and V is TRBV7-3, with D possibly called TRBD1 or TRBD2 (5 bases each). V lost 2 bases and J lost 0, with 11 bases in between. The CDR3 has 17 residues. CDR1 SGHTA and CDR2 FQGTGA come from the germline V gene. The DNA of the CDR3 is TGTGCCAGCAGCTTAGAGGGGCCCAGCTCTGGGGCCAACGTCCTGACTTTC. Translating gives CASSLEGPSSGANVLTF.

This clonotype has just a few counts. This chain connects TRBV14 to TRBJ2-7, with D possibly called TRBD1 or TRBD2 (6 bases each). V was cut by 4 bases and J by 0 bases, with 13 bases left in between. The length of the CDR3 is 15 residues. Germline-derived CDR1 and CDR2 are SGHDN and FVKESK. CDR3 sequence reads: CASSPTGRSSYEQYF. CDR3 DNA: TGTGCCAGCAGCCCAACAGGGAGGTCCTCCTACGAGCAGTACTTC.

This clonotype was picked up a small number of times. The chain recombines TRBV12-3 or TRBV12-4 with TRBJ1-1; 7 bases are shared with TRBD1. The CDR3 has 15 amino acids. Losses at the gene ends were 6 bases for V and 6 bases for J; bases not matched to a gene: 13. CDR3 nucleotide sequence: TGTGCCAGCAGCGTTAACACAGGGGTTCGCCCTGAAGCTTTCTTT. It is translated as CASSVNTGVRPEAFF.

This clonotype was counted only a few times. The gene calls are TRBV13 and TRBJ2-3, with 14 bases that match TRBD2. Germline assignment: CDR1 PRHDT and CDR2 FYEKMQ (reference sequence). Trimming removed 7 bases from V and 4 bases from J; junction bases left unmatched: 19. The CDR3 spans 20 residues. Written as DNA, the CDR3 is TGTGCCAGCATCACCAGGGGACTAGCGGGAGAATGGGGTTGGTCAGATACGCAGTATTTT. It specifies CASITRGLAGEWGWSDTQYF.

V gene TRBV19 combines with J gene TRBJ2-7, with 12 bases lining up with TRBD1. This CDR3 has 15 amino acids. The J segment lost 1 base and the V segment lost 10 bases, leaving 8 bases of the junction unmatched. CDR1 and CDR2 from the germline V gene are LNHDA and SQIVND (reference sequence). The CDR3 is CATSWGQGASYEQYF. The CDR3 DNA follows: TGTGCCACCTCGTGGGGACAGGGGGCATCCTACGAGCAGTACTTC.

This clonotype was seen ten or more times. This CDR3 is CASSGGTDTQYF. CDR3 sequence (DNA): TGTGCCAGCAGCGGCGGCACAGATACGCAGTATTTT. The chain combines TRBV5-4 with TRBJ2-3; D remains ambiguous. Germline loops: CDR1 SGHNT, CDR2 YYREEE (reference sequence). The CDR3 is 12 residues long. V dropped 4 bases and J dropped 1 base, with 4 bases sitting between them.

This clonotype was observed many times. The gene calls are TRBV5-1 and TRBJ2-1; possible D gene TRBD2, 5 bases. V was shortened by 4 bases and J by 10 bases, with 15 bases between the two germline ends. Germline-derived CDR1 and CDR2 are SGHRS and YFSETQ. CDR3 length: 13 amino acids. CDR3 nucleotides: TGCGCCAGCAGCGCCGGTCCCACGGGGGAGCAGTTCTTC. This encodes CASSAGPTGEQFF.

In its sample, this clonotype was seen a few times. V is TRBV7-3 and J is TRBJ2-3; 9 bases are shared with TRBD2. The CDR3 contains 17 residues. CDR1 SGHTA and CDR2 FQGTGA come from the germline V gene. V gave up 5 bases and J gave up 1 base; unmatched junction bases: 10. The CDR3 protein is CASSPTLAGPRTDTQYF. The DNA for the CDR3 is TGTGCCAGCAGCCCAACTCTAGCGGGACCTCGCACAGATACGCAGTATTTT.